This T cell receptor (beta chain) is drawn from a study of T cell clones after liver transplantation. Study overall: Liver transplant recipients had immunosuppression withdrawal attempted within 2 years. Samples came pre-transplant, pre-randomization before withdrawal, and post-randomization after withdrawal ended.

With regard to this clone: Its specificity is unknown.

Here immunoSEQ multiplex PCR was the method, and the copy in TCRdb shows in-frame clones only, minus some. The data contain 75,000 to 95,000 clones, 84% of them singletons. Study results and caveats: In most of the 8 subjects, circulating graft-donor-reactive CD4 TCRbeta sequences fell significantly after transplant. Graft donor-reactive T cells may have migrated into the graft rather than being deleted.

Germline CDR1 is MGHRA and CDR2 is YSYEKL. Trimming took 1 base from V and 10 from J; bases not matched to a gene: 10. The length of the CDR3 is 17 residues. This chain links TRBV4-1 with TRBJ2-1; 13 bases are shared with TRBD2. This TCR came from a human patient who received a liver transplant. The graft donor may have given rise to some T cells. This specimen consisted of CD4+ T cells from blood, obtained less than 50 months after liver transplant. In nucleotides, the CDR3 is TGCGCCAGCAGCCAAGCCCCAACTAGCGGGAGGGCCGGGGAGCAGTTCTTC. Its protein product is CASSQAPTSGRAGEQFF.